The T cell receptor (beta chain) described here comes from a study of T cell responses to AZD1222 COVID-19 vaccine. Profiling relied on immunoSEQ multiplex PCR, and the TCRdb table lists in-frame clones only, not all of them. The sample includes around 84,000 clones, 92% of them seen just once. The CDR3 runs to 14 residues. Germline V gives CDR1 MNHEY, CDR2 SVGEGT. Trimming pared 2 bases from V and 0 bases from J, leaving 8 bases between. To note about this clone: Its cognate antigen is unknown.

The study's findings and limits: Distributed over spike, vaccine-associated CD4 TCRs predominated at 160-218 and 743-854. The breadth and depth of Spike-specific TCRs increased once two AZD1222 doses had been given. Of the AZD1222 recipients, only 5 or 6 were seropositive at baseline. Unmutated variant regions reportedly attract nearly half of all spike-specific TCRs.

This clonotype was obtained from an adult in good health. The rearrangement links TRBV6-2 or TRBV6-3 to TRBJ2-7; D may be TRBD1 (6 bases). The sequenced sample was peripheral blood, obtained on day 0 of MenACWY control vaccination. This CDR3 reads CASSYRGFSYEQYF. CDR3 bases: TGTGCCAGCAGTTACAGGGGGTTCTCCTACGAGCAGTACTTC.